The clone carrying this T cell receptor beta chain was seen at least ten times. The antigen is not known. The sample belongs to a study of T cells in Graves' hyperthyroidism and ophthalmopathy. General study points: Stable hyperthyroidism and ophthalmopathy were separated using 13 V-J signatures. Blood held most thyroid clonotypes expanded above 0.001 frequency.

Amplification targeted TCR beta CDR3 regions from RNA transcripts. TCR CDR3 regions were first amplified by RT-PCR with HTBI primers. TCRdb reprocessed the multiplex PCR reads via MiXCR and lists one record per CDR3 protein. The sample records roughly 740,000 distinct CDR3 sequences, about 16% being singletons. Patients between 18 and 65 years old had hyperthyroidism, newly diagnosed and lasting under 2 months. PBMCs were sourced from approximately 9 ml fresh peripheral blood. The TCR was taken from a man between 18 and 29 years old with Graves' hyperthyroidism. Sequencing was carried out using blood.

The CDR3 loop reads CATTLGAGANVLTF. DNA for the CDR3: TGTGCCACCACCCTGGGAGCTGGGGCCAACGTCCTGACTTTC. This chain connects TRBV28 to TRBJ2-6; D is possibly TRBD2 (5 bases). The CDR3 length is 14 residues. Trimming removed 10 bases from V and 2 bases from J, with 12 bases in between. Germline values: CDR1 MDHEN, CDR2 SYDVKM.